One sample yielded the 10 T cell receptor beta chains listed below, sequenced in a study of T cell clonotyping in hematopoietic cell transplantation. As to time point: recipient sample about 28 days before transplant, after cytoreduction. Generated by immunoSEQ multiplex PCR, the TCRdb table keeps only in-frame clones and is missing some. Among some 9,600 clones listed, around 86% were seen once. Sequencing was performed on peripheral blood mononuclear cells, taken before stem cell transplant. The source is a woman aged 50 to 60 with chronic myeloid leukemia. Some clones in this sample may be carry-over from other donors' samples.

The chain is built from TRBV5-1 and TRBJ2-7, with D possibly matching TRBD2 (5 bases). The V end lost 0 bases, the J end lost 0 bases, and 7 bases lay between the germline ends. CDR1 is SGHRS, CDR2 YFSETQ, per germline. CDR3 length: 14 amino acids. The CDR3 loop reads CASSLDGSSYEQYF. CDR3 sequence (DNA): TGCGCCAGCAGCTTGGATGGGAGCTCCTACGAGCAGTACTTC.

V and J are TRBV5-1 and TRBJ2-1; possibly TRBD2 for D (6 bases). With 0 bases removed from V and 6 bases from J, the gap between germline ends came to 10 bases. CDR1 is SGHRS and CDR2 is YFSETQ in the germline V gene. The CDR3 runs 14 residues. CDR3 sequence (DNA): TGCGCCAGCAGCTTGGGGGATAGCGGCAATGAGCAGTTCTTC. Translation gives CASSLGDSGNEQFF.

The chain couples TRBV30 to TRBJ2-2; weak D call: TRBD1 (6 bases). CDR3 length equals 14 residues. V dropped 3 bases and J dropped 7 bases, with 15 bases sitting between them. The germline V gene encodes CDR1 GTSNPN and CDR2 SVGIG (reference sequence). The CDR3 loop reads CAWSPTGLGGELFF. DNA for the CDR3: TGTGCCTGGAGCCCGACAGGCTTGGGCGGGGAGCTGTTTTTT.

This chain connects TRBV29-1 to TRBJ2-1, with D maybe TRBD2 (5 bases). V was cut by 3 bases and J by 0 bases, with 9 bases left in between. This CDR3 is built from 14 residues. Germline CDR1 and CDR2: SQVTM and ANQGSEA. The CDR3 coding sequence is TGCAGCGTTGATACGGGAAACTCCTACAATGAGCAGTTCTTC. Protein sequence: CSVDTGNSYNEQFF.

The chain joins TRBV2 to TRBJ2-3, with 7 bases that match TRBD1. The germline gives CDR1 SNHLY, CDR2 FYNNEI. The CDR3 is made up of 17 amino acids. J was trimmed by 2 bases and V by 0 bases; bases with no gene match: 8. The chain's CDR3 is CASSEAWTGWDTDTQYF. The DNA of the CDR3 is TGTGCCAGCAGTGAAGCCTGGACAGGTTGGGACACAGATACGCAGTATTTT.

The V gene is TRBV6-1, the J gene TRBJ1-5, with D maybe TRBD1 (5 bases). Deletions cut 6 bases from V and 12 bases from J, with 15 bases between. The CDR3 totals 12 residues. CDR1 is MNHNS, CDR2 SASEGT, per germline. DNA for the CDR3: TGTGCCAGCAGGCAGGAATTGGGGGTCCAGCATTTT. Translation gives CASRQELGVQHF.

The gene calls are TRBV7-2 and TRBJ2-7; a possible D gene is TRBD2 (5 bases). Germline V lookup: CDR1 SGHTA, CDR2 FQGNSA. V shed 0 bases and J shed 0 bases, with 6 bases lying between them. The CDR3 runs 14 residues. The CDR3 sequence: CASSLAGVSYEQYF. Here the CDR3 DNA reads TGTGCCAGCAGCTTAGCCGGGGTCTCCTACGAGCAGTACTTC.

The genes are TRBV5-1 and TRBJ1-2, with D possibly matching TRBD1 (5 bases). The CDR3 sequence is 14 residues long. Trimming took off 0 bases at V and 8 bases at J, with 14 bases between the two ends. In germline, CDR1 is SGHRS, CDR2 YFSETQ. The CDR3 DNA reads as TGCGCCAGCAGCTTGGGCTCCGGGGGAGACGGCTACACCTTC. The encoded protein is CASSLGSGGDGYTF.

The V gene is TRBV19, the J gene TRBJ1-1; D is unclear. This CDR3 region has 14 residues. Between the trimmed V and J ends, which lost 3 bases and 1 base, there was a span of 9 bases. Germline V gene sequence: CDR1 LNHDA, CDR2 SQIVND (reference sequence). CDR3 in amino acids: CASSIGQTNTEAFF. The CDR3 nucleotides are TGTGCCAGTAGTATCGGCCAAACGAACACTGAAGCTTTCTTT.

This chain uses TRBV7-2 with TRBJ1-4; D gene uncertain. CDR1 SGHTA and CDR2 FQGNSA come from the germline V gene. Trimming left V 1 base short and J 2 bases short, with 2 bases between. The CDR3 consists of 13 residues. The CDR3 DNA sequence: TGTGCCAGCAGCTTAGATACTAATGAAAAACTGTTTTTT. Residues: CASSLDTNEKLFF.